This TCR beta chain came from a study of control samples from healthy donors and cancer patients. Measured with immunoSEQ multiplex PCR; TCRdb has only the in-frame clones, and not every one. The sample yields 90,000 or so clones, around nine tenths seen once. This clone was detected once. The CDR3 has 16 residues. Per germline, CDR1 KGHSH and CDR2 LQKENI. V lost 3 bases and J 7 bases, leaving 16 bases between the germline ends. The clonotype was recovered from a woman aged 50 to 65 with colorectal cancer. The rearrangement uses TRBV18 and TRBJ1-6; D unclear. Sequencing input: PBMCs. In DNA, the CDR3 is TGTGCCAGCTCACCTGTCTCTCAAAGCGGGAATTCACCCCTCCACTTT. Translation: CASSPVSQSGNSPLHF.